A single sample is the source of the 10 T cell receptor beta chains below, sequenced in a study of blood T cell repertoires in COVID-19. Data came from immunoSEQ multiplex PCR; TCRdb stores just in-frame clones and leaves some out. This sample carries roughly 70,000 clones, approximately 90% of them seen once, and the ten largest clones take around 2.8%. Sample: peripheral blood. All receptors derive from a man aged 70-80 years with active or convalescent COVID-19.

The V call is TRBV29-1, the J call TRBJ2-1, with 10 bases fitting TRBD2. The CDR3 spans 14 residues. Germline-derived CDR1 and CDR2 are SQVTM and ANQGSEA. Trimming at V came to 3 bases and at J to 2 bases, leaving 1 base not matched to a gene. Here the CDR3 reads CSVELAGAYNEQFF. The DNA for the CDR3 is TGCAGCGTTGAGCTAGCGGGGGCCTACAATGAGCAGTTCTTC.

This clone was recorded only once. This chain uses TRBV7-9 with TRBJ2-1; D might be TRBD2 (5 bases). Germline CDR1 is SEHNR and CDR2 is FQNEAQ (reference sequence). The CDR3 loop spans 16 amino acids. The V and J ends lost 3 bases and 4 bases respectively, with 16 bases between them. CDR3 protein: CASSFYILEGYNEQFF. DNA for the CDR3: TGTGCCAGCAGCTTCTATATACTAGAAGGGTACAATGAGCAGTTCTTC.

The rearrangement joins TRBV3-1 (or the pseudogene TRBV3-2) to TRBJ2-2; D not resolved. Germline V gene data show CDR1 as LGHDT and CDR2 as YNNKEL (reference sequence). The CDR3 sequence is 16 residues long. The ends were cut back, 1 base at V and 2 bases at J, with 11 bases in the middle. CDR3 residues: CASSQAVLKNTGELFF. The CDR3 DNA is TGTGCCAGCAGCCAAGCAGTCCTCAAAAACACCGGGGAGCTGTTTTTT.

The chain combines TRBV7-8 with TRBJ2-1; 9 bases agree with TRBD1. The CDR3 extends over 15 amino acids. CDR1 is SGHVS and CDR2 is FQNEAQ in the germline V gene. V was pared by 4 bases and J by 7 bases, with 8 bases of the junction left unmatched. The CDR3 sequence is CASSSDRGKVNEQFF. CDR3 DNA sequence: TGTGCCAGCAGCTCAGACAGGGGGAAAGTGAATGAGCAGTTCTTC.

The chain combines TRBV3-1 (or the pseudogene TRBV3-2) with TRBJ2-1; D is perhaps TRBD2 (5 bases). Germline V CDR1 and CDR2: LGHDT, YNNKEL (reference sequence). CDR3 size: 16 residues. Deletions cut 1 base from V and 6 bases from J, with 16 bases between. CDR3 sequence (DNA): TGTGCCAGCAGCCAAGCGCCCAGCGGCAGTACCAATGAGCAGTTCTTC. This sequence encodes CASSQAPSGSTNEQFF.

This clone was seen once. The genes are TRBV9 and TRBJ1-1; no definite D call. The CDR3 totals 14 residues. V lost 0 bases and J 0 bases, leaving 6 bases between the germline ends. Germline values: CDR1 SGDLS, CDR2 YYNGEE. CDR3 bases: TGTGCCAGCAGCGTAGGCACAATGAACACTGAAGCTTTCTTT. Translation: CASSVGTMNTEAFF. The entire variable domain, with the rest obtained from reference TRBV9 and TRBJ1-1, is as follows: DSGVTQTPKHLITATGQRVTLRCSPRSGDLSVYWYQQSLDQGLQFLIQYYNGEERAKGNILERFSAQQFPDLHSELNLSSLELGDSALYFCASSVGTMNTEAFFGQGTRLTVV.

V is TRBV10-3 and J is TRBJ2-3; 11 bases are a match to TRBD1. In germline, CDR1 is ENHRY, CDR2 SYGVKD. The CDR3 has 13 amino acids. J lost 6 bases, V lost 6 bases, and 2 bases had no gene match. The CDR3 DNA sequence: TGTGCCATCAGGGGACAGGGGGAGGATACGCAGTATTTT. As protein: CAIRGQGEDTQYF.

This chain links TRBV5-6 with TRBJ2-5; 10 nucleotides agree with TRBD1. V shed 7 bases, J shed 7 bases, and the junction held 4 bases outside the gene matches. CDR1 is SGHDT and CDR2 is YYEEEE in the germline V gene. The CDR3 contains 12 residues. CDR3 sequence (DNA): TGTGCCAGCGGGACAGGGGTAGGGACCCAGTACTTC. Protein: CASGTGVGTQYF.

This clone was seen once. J is TRBJ2-5 and V is TRBV29-1; D remains ambiguous. The CDR3 is 13 amino acids. The V end lost 7 bases, the J end lost 8 bases, and 20 bases lay between the germline ends. CDR1 is SQVTM and CDR2 is ANQGSEA in the germline V gene. This chain's CDR3 is CSAQADREGTQYF. The DNA of the CDR3 is TGCAGCGCTCAGGCCGACCGCGAAGGTACCCAGTACTTC.

V and J are TRBV5-1 and TRBJ2-3; 9 bases fit TRBD2. J was trimmed by 5 bases and V by 0 bases; bases with no gene match: 10. The length of the CDR3 is 17 residues. The germline CDR1 and CDR2 sequences are SGHRS and YFSETQ. CDR3 sequence reads: CASSLAVSGGYKDTQYF. The CDR3, as DNA: TGCGCCAGCAGCTTGGCCGTTAGCGGGGGTTATAAAGATACGCAGTATTTT.